The 24 T cell receptor beta chains given below trace back to one sample, sequenced in a study of post-analysis software for immune sequencing data. Study-level points and caveats: Relative to controls, patients had 4 or 5 TRBV segments at higher frequency, with TRBV5-6, TRBV5-1 and TRBV20-1 among these.

The TCR beta cDNA libraries carried unique molecular identifiers. TCRdb processed the PCR reads anew with MiXCR; each CDR3 protein has one entry. Here the sample spans 750,000 to 950,000 distinct CDR3 sequences, about 57% being singletons. These receptors have no known antigen. The sequenced sample was blood. The receptors were gathered from a girl under 18 with multiple sclerosis.

CDR3 residues: CSADNPLNTEAFF. DNA of the CDR3: TGCAGTGCTGATAACCCCCTGAACACTGAAGCTTTCTTT. V usage is TRBV20-1 and J usage is TRBJ1-1; no clear D gene. Germline CDR1 DFQATT, CDR2 SNEGSKA (reference sequence). CDR3 length: 13 amino acids. V lost 5 bases and J 0 bases, leaving 10 bases between the germline ends.

This clonotype was observed a handful of times. This rearrangement joins TRBV9 to TRBJ2-1, with TRBD2 identical over 8 bases. CDR3 size: 15 residues. V was pared by 4 bases and J by 7 bases, with 10 bases of the junction left unmatched. CDR1 and CDR2 from the germline V gene are SGDLS and YYNGEE. Here the CDR3 DNA reads TGTGCCAGCAGCATTGCCCCTACTAGCGGTAATGAGCAGTTCTTC. Its protein is CASSIAPTSGNEQFF.

Here the CDR3 DNA reads TGCAGCGCCTATACAGGGATGGAAGAGACCCAGTACTTC. Translated: CSAYTGMEETQYF. The V gene is TRBV29-1, the J gene TRBJ2-5, with D possibly TRBD1 on 6 matching bases. Germline CDR1 is SQVTM and CDR2 is ANQGSEA. The CDR3 loop spans 13 amino acids. The germline V and J ends were trimmed by 7 bases and 3 bases, with 15 bases remaining between them.

This sequence joins TRBV10-3 and TRBJ1-2, with D unresolved. The CDR3 totals 12 residues. Trimming left V 3 bases short and J 8 bases short, with 10 bases between. The germline V gene has CDR1 ENHRY and CDR2 SYGVKD. The CDR3 DNA reads as TGTGCCATCAGTGAAGACCAAAGAGGCTACACCTTC. This gives the protein CAISEDQRGYTF.

This chain joins TRBV28 and TRBJ2-3; 7 nucleotides agree with TRBD2. The germline V gene encodes CDR1 MDHEN and CDR2 SYDVKM. J was trimmed by 8 bases and V by 4 bases; bases with no gene match: 6. The CDR3 has 13 amino acids. The CDR3 region has the DNA TGTGCCAGCAGTTCGACTAGCTGGGGTACGCAGTATTTT. It specifies CASSSTSWGTQYF.

This chain links TRBV5-1 with TRBJ2-7, with 7 bases aligning to TRBD1. The CDR3 has 16 residues. The V and J ends lost 2 bases and 2 bases, in that order; junction bases with no gene match: 10. CDR1 is SGHRS and CDR2 is YFSETQ in the germline V gene. Here the CDR3 reads CASSFSSGGYTYEQYF. The CDR3 DNA follows: TGCGCCAGCAGCTTCAGCTCAGGGGGTTACACCTACGAGCAGTACTTC.

The genes are TRBV12-3 or TRBV12-4 and TRBJ2-3, with D possibly being TRBD2 (5 bases). This CDR3 comprises 13 residues. Trimming shortened V by 3 bases and J by 8 bases, and 12 bases separated the two germline ends. The CDR3 loop reads CASSFPGLFTQYF. DNA for the CDR3: TGTGCCAGCAGTTTTCCCGGACTCTTTACGCAGTATTTT.

The chain couples TRBV15 to TRBJ2-3, with D possibly TRBD2 on 6 matching bases. The CDR3 sequence is 17 residues long. Trimming took off 0 bases at V and 6 bases at J, with 19 bases between the two ends. The germline CDR1 and CDR2 sequences are LNHNV and YYDKDF (reference sequence). CDR3 nucleotides: TGTGCCACCAGCAGAGATGGGACGATAGCGGCGACGGATACGCAGTATTTT. Protein: CATSRDGTIAATDTQYF.

This clonotype turned up a few times. The CDR3 nucleotides read TGTGCCAGCAGCTTGGATGTCTACGAGCAGTACTTC. Translated, it gives CASSLDVYEQYF. V and J are TRBV5-5 and TRBJ2-7; no clear D. Trimming left V 0 bases short and J 3 bases short, with 4 bases between. CDR3 size: 12 residues. Germline CDR1 SGHKS, CDR2 YYEKEE (reference sequence).

This clonotype was counted between two and nine times. V usage is TRBV12-3 or TRBV12-4 and J usage is TRBJ2-5; a weak D match, TRBD2 (6 bases). V lost 3 bases to trimming and J lost 4 bases, with 9 bases between them. The CDR3 is 13 amino acids. CDR3 residues: CASSLGGIETQYF. CDR3 sequence (DNA): TGTGCCAGCAGTTTGGGGGGAATAGAGACCCAGTACTTC.

This clonotype has just a few counts. This sequence joins TRBV12-3 or TRBV12-4 and TRBJ2-7, with 13 bases aligning to TRBD2. The CDR3 consists of 14 residues. V lost 5 bases and J lost 7; bases outside the gene matches: 5. The CDR3 spells CASSLLAGGSEQYF. The CDR3 region has the DNA TGTGCCAGCAGTCTACTAGCGGGAGGGTCTGAGCAGTACTTC.

The chain couples TRBV29-1 to TRBJ2-1; 7 positions agree with TRBD2. J was trimmed by 4 bases and V by 6 bases; bases with no gene match: 15. Germline-derived CDR1 and CDR2 are SQVTM and ANQGSEA. The CDR3 consists of 16 residues. The CDR3 DNA reads as TGCAGCGTGAGCCCCCGTTCTAGCGGAGGGTACAATGAGCAGTTCTTC. Amino acids: CSVSPRSSGGYNEQFF.

This chain joins TRBV6-2 or TRBV6-3 and TRBJ2-7; D might be TRBD1 (6 bases). Trimming shortened V by 7 bases and J by 3 bases, and 22 bases separated the two germline ends. The CDR3 is 16 residues long. The germline V gene has CDR1 MNHEY and CDR2 SVGEGT. Here the CDR3 reads CASIRTPWTAGYEQYF. In DNA form, the CDR3 reads TGTGCCAGCATCAGGACCCCTTGGACAGCCGGCTACGAGCAGTACTTC.

The chain carries TRBV5-1 and TRBJ2-4; 8 nucleotides align to TRBD1. The end of the DNA fits TRBJ2-7 better, so the J call may be wrong. CDR3 length: 14 residues. CDR1 is SGHRS and CDR2 is YFSETQ in the germline V gene. CDR3 bases: TGCGCCAGCAGGGCTACAGGGGGTACCTACGAGCAGTACTTC. It translates to CASRATGGTYEQYF.

This clonotype was seen a handful of times. The chain has TRBV24-1 and TRBJ2-3, with TRBD2 identical over 11 bases. V dropped 1 base and J dropped 6; count of bases not matched to a gene: 8. Per the germline V gene, CDR1 is KGHDR and CDR2 is SFDVKD. There are 17 residues in the CDR3. The CDR3 sequence: CATSDFLAGGQYDTQYF. CDR3 coding DNA: TGTGCCACCAGTGATTTTCTAGCGGGAGGTCAGTACGATACGCAGTATTTT.

The chain uses TRBV3-1 and TRBJ1-2; the D gene is possibly TRBD1 (5 bases). CDR1 is LGHDT, CDR2 YNNKEL, per germline (reference sequence). CDR3 length: 14 amino acids. V lost 3 bases and J 8 bases, leaving 16 bases between the germline ends. The CDR3 region is CASSHRDHLRGYTF. The CDR3 bases are TGTGCCAGCAGCCACAGGGATCACTTGCGGGGCTACACCTTC.

The rearrangement links TRBV20-1 to TRBJ2-7; 12 bases match TRBD2. The CDR3 has 16 amino acids. Germline CDR1 reads DFQATT; CDR2 reads SNEGSKA (reference sequence). The J segment lost 4 bases and the V segment lost 2 bases, leaving 9 bases of the junction unmatched. The CDR3 nucleotides read TGCAGTGCTAGACCTTCCCCCGGACTAGCGGGGTACGAGCAGTACTTC. Translating it yields CSARPSPGLAGYEQYF.

This clonotype has only one observation. The rearrangement joins TRBV9 to TRBJ2-7; a possible D gene is TRBD1 (5 bases). The germline gives CDR1 SGDLS, CDR2 YYNGEE. The ends were cut back, 1 base at V and 1 base at J, with 9 bases in the middle. The CDR3 runs to 14 residues. For the CDR3, the DNA is TGTGCCAGCAGCGTAAGCCAGGGATCCTACGAGCAGTACTTC. Encoded protein: CASSVSQGSYEQYF. Looking up the rest from reference TRBV9 and TRBJ2-7 gives the full variable domain: DSGVTQTPKHLITATGQRVTLRCSPRSGDLSVYWYQQSLDQGLQFLIQYYNGEERAKGNILERFSAQQFPDLHSELNLSSLELGDSALYFCASSVSQGSYEQYFGPGTRLTVT.

CDR3 region: CSASSGHGNTEAFF. The DNA of the CDR3 is TGCAGTGCTAGTTCAGGGCACGGGAACACTGAAGCTTTCTTT. V is TRBV20-1 and J is TRBJ1-1; a possible D gene is TRBD1 (5 bases). The CDR3 covers 14 residues. V lost 3 bases, J lost 1 base, and 12 bases lay in between. Germline CDR1 and CDR2: DFQATT and SNEGSKA (reference sequence).

The sample holds a few counts of this clonotype. J is TRBJ2-3 and V is TRBV7-6; 14 bases map to TRBD2. The CDR3 covers 19 residues. V trimming: 5 bases; J trimming: 1 base; junction bases outside the gene matches: 11. CDR1 SGHVS and CDR2 FNYEAQ come from the germline V gene. Here the CDR3 reads CASSQNYMGLAGGTDTQYF. The CDR3 DNA is TGTGCCAGCAGCCAAAATTACATGGGACTAGCGGGAGGCACAGATACGCAGTATTTT.

The V gene is TRBV5-6, the J gene TRBJ2-3; 12 bases fit TRBD2. The CDR3 has 20 amino acids. CDR1 is SGHDT and CDR2 is YYEEEE in the germline V gene. Unmatched junction bases numbered 15, after V lost 2 bases and J lost 2 bases. The CDR3 nucleotides are TGTGCCAGCAGCTTTATGGTCAGACTAGCGGGGGCCTTCAACACAGATACGCAGTATTTT. This encodes CASSFMVRLAGAFNTDTQYF.

This chain links TRBV10-3 with TRBJ1-2; the match to TRBD1 covers 7 bases. This CDR3 contains 12 residues. The V segment lost 8 bases and the J segment 5 bases; nucleotides outside the gene matches: 5. Germline lookup yields CDR1 ENHRY and CDR2 SYGVKD. The CDR3 coding sequence is TGTGCCATCGGACAGGAGGGATATGGCTACACCTTC. Translated: CAIGQEGYGYTF.

The rearrangement uses TRBV12-3 or TRBV12-4 and TRBJ1-2; no clear D. The CDR3 runs to 12 residues. The V gene lost 7 bases and the J gene lost 6 bases, with 12 bases spanning the gap. CDR3 sequence reads: CASNPRVDGYTF. CDR3 sequence (DNA): TGTGCCAGCAACCCGAGGGTGGATGGCTACACCTTC.

This clonotype was recorded many times. An end of the junction differs from the germline gene, which may be a read error. This chain joins TRBV5-1 and TRBJ2-3; possible D gene TRBD2, 5 bases. Germline CDR1 and CDR2: SGHRS and YFSETQ. There are 14 residues in the CDR3. In nucleotides, the CDR3 is TGTGCCAGCAGCTTAGCGCCTGGCACAGATACGCAGTATTTT. Translating gives CASSLAPGTDTQYF. The variable domain in full, with the rest retrieved from reference TRBV5-1 and TRBJ2-3, is KAGVTQTPRYLIKTRGQQVTLSCSPISGHRSVSWYQQTPGQGLQFLFEYFSETQRNKGNFPGRFSGRQFSNSRSEMNVSTLELGDSALYLCASSLAPGTDTQYFGPGTRLTVL.